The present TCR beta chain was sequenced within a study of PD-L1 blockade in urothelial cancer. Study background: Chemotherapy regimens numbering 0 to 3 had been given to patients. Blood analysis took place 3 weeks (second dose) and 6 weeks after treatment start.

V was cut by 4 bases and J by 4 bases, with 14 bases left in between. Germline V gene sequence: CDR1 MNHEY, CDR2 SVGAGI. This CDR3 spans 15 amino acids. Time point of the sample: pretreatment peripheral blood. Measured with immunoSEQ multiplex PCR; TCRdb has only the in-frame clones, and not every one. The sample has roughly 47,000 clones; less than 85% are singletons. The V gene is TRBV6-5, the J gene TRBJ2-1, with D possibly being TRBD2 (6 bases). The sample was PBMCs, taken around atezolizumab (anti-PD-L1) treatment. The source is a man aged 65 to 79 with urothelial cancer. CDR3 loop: CASSSPSGRYNEQFF. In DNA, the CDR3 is TGTGCCAGCAGTTCACCCAGCGGGCGATACAATGAGCAGTTCTTC.